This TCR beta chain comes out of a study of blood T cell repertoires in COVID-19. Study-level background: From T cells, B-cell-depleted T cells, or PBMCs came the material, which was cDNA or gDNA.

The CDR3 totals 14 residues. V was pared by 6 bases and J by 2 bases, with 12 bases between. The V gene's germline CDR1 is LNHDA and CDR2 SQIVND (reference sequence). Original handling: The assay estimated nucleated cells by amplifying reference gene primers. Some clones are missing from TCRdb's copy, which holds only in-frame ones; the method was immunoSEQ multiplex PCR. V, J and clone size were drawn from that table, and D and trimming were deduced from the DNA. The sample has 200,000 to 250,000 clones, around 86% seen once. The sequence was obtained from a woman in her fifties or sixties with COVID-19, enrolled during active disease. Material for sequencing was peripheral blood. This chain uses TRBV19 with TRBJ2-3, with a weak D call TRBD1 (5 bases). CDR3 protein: CASRLQGSTDTQYF. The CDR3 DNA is TGTGCCAGTAGACTCCAGGGATCCACAGATACGCAGTATTTT.